This T cell receptor (beta chain) was retrieved from a study of type 1 and type 2 diabetes patients. Study information: T cells were magnetically sorted from PBMCs as CD4+ or CD8+ subsets.

Whole-study findings and limits: Some HECs seen only in T1D might also appear in more T2D or control samples. Type 2 diabetes and control V and J usage correlated highly, about 0.97.

The length of the CDR3 is 14 residues. CDR1 and CDR2 from the germline V gene are MGHDK and SYGVNS. The V end was cut by 6 bases, the J end by 3 bases, with 15 bases between. Genomic DNA was the PCR template. Amplification of the beta chain CDR3 used 30 forward and 13 reverse multiplex primers. TCRdb reanalysed the multiplex PCR reads using MiXCR and keeps one entry per CDR3 protein. The sample lists 270,000 or so distinct CDR3 sequences, 45% to 60% seen once, with roughly an eighth in the top ten. This clonotype has only a few counts. Its matching antigen is unknown. Peripheral blood, 7.5 to 10 milliliters per participant, was collected.

The chain couples TRBV25-1 to TRBJ2-7; D may match TRBD1 or TRBD2 (5 bases each). The sequencing sample was made of peripheral blood mononuclear cells (PBMCs). The sequence was obtained from a young man with type 2 diabetes. The DNA for the CDR3 is TGTGCCAGCAGGGCCGCCGGGGCCCACTACGAGCAGTACTTC. This sequence encodes CASRAAGAHYEQYF.